This TCR beta chain was sequenced in a study of OX40 agonist ivuxolimab in advanced cancers. Overall study: Ivuxolimab is an agonistic anti-OX40 (CD134) antibody, and patients were treated with it. Study results and caveats: The authors did not determine the antigen specificity of the expanded peripheral T cells. Expanded clones were, on average, more numerous among CD8+ T cells than CD4+.

This CDR3 is built from 17 residues. Losses at the gene ends were 5 bases for V and 3 bases for J; bases not matched to a gene: 8. CDR1 and CDR2 from the germline V gene are ENHRY and SYGVKD. A note on this clone: Its target is not known.

TCRdb keeps only in-frame clones here, not all; method: immunoSEQ multiplex PCR. Found here are about 64,000 clones, 88% of them singletons; the top ten hold 0.67%. The sample consisted of CD4+ or CD8+ T cells sorted from blood, taken in a trial of the OX40 agonist ivuxolimab. V is TRBV10-3 and J is TRBJ2-6, with 9 nucleotides matching TRBD1. The sequence was obtained from an adult with an advanced solid tumor such as melanoma, head and neck, liver or kidney cancer. CDR3 protein: CAISRDRDPDGANVLTF. The CDR3, as DNA: TGTGCCATCAGTCGGGACAGGGATCCGGATGGGGCCAACGTCCTGACTTTC.